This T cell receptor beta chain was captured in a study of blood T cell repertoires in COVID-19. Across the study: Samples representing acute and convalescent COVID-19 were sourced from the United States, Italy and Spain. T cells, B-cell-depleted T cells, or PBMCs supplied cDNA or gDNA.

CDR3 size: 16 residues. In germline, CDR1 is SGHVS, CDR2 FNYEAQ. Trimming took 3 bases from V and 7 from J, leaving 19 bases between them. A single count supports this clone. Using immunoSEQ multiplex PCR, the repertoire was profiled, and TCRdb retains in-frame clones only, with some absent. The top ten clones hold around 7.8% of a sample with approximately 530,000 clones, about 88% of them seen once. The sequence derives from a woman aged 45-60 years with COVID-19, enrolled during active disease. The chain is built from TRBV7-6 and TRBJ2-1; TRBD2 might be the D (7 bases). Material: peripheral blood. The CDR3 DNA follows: TGTGCCAGCAGCTTCCCCGGGGGGCCAACGCGGAATGAGCAGTTCTTC. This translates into CASSFPGGPTRNEQFF.